The entry below gives a single TCR beta chain sequence along with its context. Germline CDR1 and CDR2: SGDLS and YYNGEE. The CDR3 spans 15 residues. The ends lost 0 bases at V and 3 bases at J; junction bases unmatched: 6. This entry is derived from a study of T cell changes during pregnancy in multiple sclerosis. Some clones are missing from TCRdb's copy, which holds only in-frame ones; the method was immunoSEQ multiplex PCR. The table lists approximately 52,000 clones, about 90% of them singletons. The V call is TRBV9, the J call TRBJ2-7; 7 bases match TRBD2. Sample: CD4+ T cells from peripheral blood mononuclear cells, taken after pregnancy. The clonotype originates from a female donor with multiple sclerosis, enrolled in a pregnancy study. The CDR3 protein is CASSVGISGNYEQYF. DNA of the CDR3: TGTGCCAGCAGCGTAGGTATCAGCGGGAACTACGAGCAGTACTTC.